This entry lists 29 T cell receptor beta chains sequenced from one sample in a study of T cells in women clearing cervical HPV infection. Using immunoSEQ multiplex PCR, the repertoire was profiled, and TCRdb retains in-frame clones only, with some absent. The sample's table shows tens of thousands of clones. The material sequenced was blood buffy coat. The source is a woman between 18 and 70 years old with a cervical HPV16 infection that either progressed to CIN3+ or cleared (not recorded which).

About this clone: The read halts 3 residues ahead of the CDR3 end, with the missing end drawn from the germline J gene. V and J are TRBV23-1 and TRBJ2-1; D possibly corresponds to TRBD2 (6 bases). TRBV23-1 is assigned to the ORF class and has an uncertain function. The CDR3 extends over 14 amino acids. The V and J ends lost 11 bases and 0 bases respectively, with 14 bases between them. The CDR3 sequence: CARRLVSSYNEQFF. CDR3 DNA, as far as it was read: TGCGCCCGCCGACTAGTTAGCTCCTACAATGAG.

Remarks on this clone: The missing CDR3 end, 3 residues past where the read stops, is filled in from the germline J gene. This chain uses TRBV7-7 with TRBJ2-3; D perhaps matches TRBD2 (7 bases). CDR1 is SSHAT, CDR2 FNYEAQ, per germline (reference sequence). The CDR3 spans 16 residues. The chain's CDR3 is CASSPRGGGYQETQYF. CDR3 DNA, as far as it was read: TGTGCCAGCAGCCCCCGAGGGGGGGGGTACCAAGAGACG.

With regard to this clone: The read ends 3 residues early relative to the CDR3; the germline J gene fills the gap. This sequence joins TRBV28 and TRBJ2-2; a weak D match, TRBD1 (5 bases). CDR3 length equals 14 residues. Germline CDR1 reads MDHEN; CDR2 reads SYDVKM. V was shortened by 8 bases and J by 3 bases, with 13 bases between the two germline ends. The CDR3 protein is CASGASIHTGELFF. The sequenced part of the CDR3 DNA is TGTGCCAGCGGGGCTAGTATCCACACCGGGGAG.

Worth noting for this clone: The read ends 3 residues shy of where the CDR3 ends; the end is completed using the germline J gene. The chain is built from TRBV7-6 and TRBJ2-4, with a possible D match to TRBD1 (5 bases). Germline V gene data show CDR1 as SGHVS and CDR2 as FNYEAQ. The CDR3 is 13 residues long. The DNA read from the CDR3 is TGTGCCAGCAGCGCGGAAAGGGGCTATGGT. The encoded protein is CASSAERGYG. The entire CDR3 protein is CASSAERGYGQYF.

The sequenced part of the CDR3 DNA is TGTGCCAGCAGTCCGGGACAGAACACTGAA. This gives the protein CASSPGQNTE. The entire CDR3 sequence reads CASSPGQNTEAFF. The J gene is TRBJ1-1, the V gene TRBV2; D is possibly TRBD1 (6 bases). The CDR3 extends 3 residues past the end of the read, so its final part is completed from the germline J gene. Looked up from germline, CDR1 is SNHLY and CDR2 is FYNNEI. The CDR3 consists of 13 residues. V was cut by 5 bases and J by 1 base, with 8 bases left in between. The full variable domain, completed using reference TRBV2 and TRBJ1-1, is EPEVTQTPSHQVTQMGQEVILRCVPISNHLYFYWYRQILGQKVEFLVSFYNNEISEKSEIFDDQFSVERPDGSNFTLKIRSTKLEDSAMYFCASSPGQNTEAFFGQGTRLTVV.

In regard to this clone: The CDR3 goes on 3 residues after the read ends, and that part is filled in from the germline J gene. The V and J genes are TRBV10-2 and TRBJ2-3; 9 bases align to TRBD2. The CDR3 covers 13 residues. Looked up from germline, CDR1 is WSHSY and CDR2 is SAAADI. The J segment lost 4 bases and the V segment lost 6 bases, leaving 2 bases of the junction unmatched. This chain's CDR3 is CASRSGGSDTQYF. The CDR3 DNA, read in part, is TGCGCCAGCAGGAGCGGGGGGTCAGATACG.

This clone is classed as medium-sized by frequency. The read comes to an end 3 residues before the CDR3 does, leaving the germline J gene to fill in the end. The chain is built from TRBV5-1 and TRBJ2-5; D remains unclear. The CDR3 extends over 15 amino acids. V shed 0 bases and J shed 2 bases, with 11 bases lying between them. Looked up from germline, CDR1 is SGHRS and CDR2 is YFSETQ. CDR3 loop: CASSLDSAIQETQYF. The DNA read from the CDR3 is TGCGCCAGCAGCTTGGACTCCGCTATACAAGAGACC.

As to this clone: Sequencing ends 3 residues short of the CDR3 end; the germline J gene provides the rest. The genes are TRBV7-9 and TRBJ1-1; D possibly corresponds to TRBD1 (5 bases). Germline assignment: CDR1 SEHNR and CDR2 FQNEAQ (reference sequence). V was cut by 4 bases and J by 0 bases, with 12 bases left in between. There are 15 residues in the CDR3. The CDR3 bases that were read are TGTGCCAGCAGCTCTAGGACAACTTTGAACACTGAA. Protein product: CASSSRTTLNTE. The entire CDR3 protein is CASSSRTTLNTEAFF. Full variable domain (missing parts from reference TRBV7-9 and TRBJ1-1): DTGVSQNPRHKITKRGQNVTFRCDPISEHNRLYWYRQTLGQGPEFLTYFQNEAQLEKSRLLSDRFSAERPKGSFSTLEIQRTEQGDSAMYLCASSSRTTLNTEAFFGQGTRLTVV.

For this clone: The sequence runs out 3 residues before the end of the CDR3; the remainder is reconstructed from the germline J gene. The V call is TRBV2, the J call TRBJ2-4, with TRBD1 matching over 7 bases. Germline V gene data show CDR1 as SNHLY and CDR2 as FYNNEI. This CDR3 is 13 amino acids long. The part of the CDR3 DNA that was read is TGTGCCAGCGAGGGGACAGTCACGATCGGT. It translates to CASEGTVTIG. The CDR3 in its entirety is CASEGTVTIGQYF.

Partial CDR3 DNA: TGCAGTGCTAATCCTTCGACTAGCGGCAAAGACAATGAG. Protein sequence: CSANPSTSGKDNE. The full CDR3 sequence reads CSANPSTSGKDNEQFF. The chain combines TRBV20-1 with TRBJ2-1; TRBD2 agrees at 9 bases. The CDR3 is cut off 3 residues early in the read; its end comes from the germline J gene. CDR3 length equals 16 residues. Germline loops: CDR1 DFQATT, CDR2 SNEGSKA (reference sequence). Unmatched junction bases numbered 12, after V lost 4 bases and J lost 5 bases.

In regard to this clone: The read halts 3 residues ahead of the CDR3 end, with the missing end drawn from the germline J gene. The chain uses TRBV5-4 and TRBJ2-5; TRBD2 is a possible D gene (6 bases). CDR3 length: 14 residues. V lost 5 bases, J lost 4 bases, and 15 bases lay in between. Germline assignment: CDR1 SGHNT and CDR2 YYREEE (reference sequence). CDR3: CASSYPDGGETQYF. The CDR3 DNA, read in part, is TGTGCCAGCAGTTATCCGGACGGGGGAGAGACC.

About this clone itself: The read falls 3 residues short of the CDR3 end, and the missing part is taken from the germline J gene. The chain recombines TRBV20-1 with TRBJ2-7, with 8 bases identical to TRBD1. The CDR3 runs to 13 residues. Germline V gene lookup returns CDR1 DFQATT and CDR2 SNEGSKA (reference sequence). V dropped 1 base and J dropped 5; count of bases not matched to a gene: 4. The CDR3 bases that were read are TGCAGTGCTAGAGCCTTACAGGGGGACGAG. Translating gives CSARALQGDE. The CDR3, in full, reads CSARALQGDEQYF.

CDR3 DNA, as far as it was read: TGTGCCAGCAGCTTTGGGGGGGTTGGTCAGCCG. It yields the protein CASSFGGVGQP. Given in full, the CDR3 is CASSFGGVGQPQYF. V gene TRBV7-9 combines with J gene TRBJ2-3; 7 nucleotides line up with TRBD2. The read ends 3 residues shy of where the CDR3 ends; the end is completed using the germline J gene. The CDR3 runs to 14 residues. CDR1 SEHNR and CDR2 FQNEAQ come from the germline V gene (reference sequence).

CDR3 DNA (partial): TGTGCCATCCAACCCTACTACGAG. Amino acid sequence: CAIQPYYE. The full CDR3 is CAIQPYYEQYF. This sequence joins TRBV7-9 and TRBJ2-7; D unclear. The CDR3 end lies 3 residues beyond the end of the read and is filled in from the germline J gene. The V gene lost 10 bases and the J gene lost 3 bases, with 10 bases spanning the gap. CDR3 size: 11 residues. CDR1 is SEHNR and CDR2 is FQNEAQ in the germline V gene (reference sequence).

Worth noting for this clone: The CDR3 is cut off 3 residues early in the read; its end comes from the germline J gene. The genes are TRBV12-3 or TRBV12-4 and TRBJ2-1; TRBD2 matches 10 bases. CDR3 length: 14 amino acids. Trimming took 7 bases from V and 4 from J; bases not matched to a gene: 4. This CDR3 is CASTTSGDYNEQFF. The CDR3 bases that were read are TGTGCCAGCACAACTAGCGGGGATTACAATGAG.

Concerning this clone itself: The CDR3 end lies 3 residues beyond the end of the read and is filled in from the germline J gene. The chain has TRBV18 and TRBJ2-2; 7 bases fit TRBD1. This CDR3 is built from 18 residues. Germline V lookup: CDR1 KGHSH, CDR2 LQKENI. The covered CDR3 bases are TGTGCCAGCTCACCTCGTGGCGGGTCAGGGGGAAGGAATTCACCG. Translating gives CASSPRGGSGGRNSP. The CDR3 in its entirety is CASSPRGGSGGRNSPLFF.

With respect to this clone: The sequence runs out 3 residues before the end of the CDR3; the remainder is reconstructed from the germline J gene. The chain couples TRBV28 to TRBJ1-2; TRBD1 is a possible D gene (5 bases). The germline CDR1 and CDR2 sequences are MDHEN and SYDVKM. V lost 2 bases and J 1 base, leaving 8 bases between the germline ends. The CDR3 has 14 residues. The CDR3 loop reads CASSLGGVNYGYTF. The part of the CDR3 DNA that was read is TGTGCCAGCAGTTTAGGAGGGGTTAACTATGGC.

As concerns this clone: The read terminates 3 residues before the CDR3 end, so the remaining end is supplied by the germline J gene. The chain uses TRBV19 and TRBJ2-7; 7 bases are a match to TRBD2. CDR3 length: 14 residues. The junction had 7 bases not matched to a gene; V was cut back by 3 bases and J by 5 bases. Germline V CDR1 and CDR2: LNHDA, SQIVND (reference sequence). Partial CDR3 DNA: TGTGCCAGTAGTATCAAACTAGCGAGCAACGAG. This sequence encodes CASSIKLASNE. The full CDR3 protein reads CASSIKLASNEQYF.

Of note for this clone: The missing CDR3 end, 3 residues past where the read stops, is filled in from the germline J gene. The chain recombines TRBV19 with TRBJ2-1; a weak D match, TRBD2 (7 bases). The CDR3 is 14 amino acids. Trimming took 10 bases from V and 6 from J, leaving 19 bases between them. Germline loops: CDR1 LNHDA, CDR2 SQIVND (reference sequence). The CDR3 sequence is CATLGGGAGNEQFF. The sequenced CDR3 bases are TGTGCCACCCTAGGCGGGGGCGCCGGCAATGAG.

Comments on this clone: One end of the junction varies from germline; a read error may be responsible. The CDR3 end is not reached by the read, which stops 3 residues before it; the germline J gene fills it in. The same CDR3 arises from other DNA sequences in this sample as well. The gene calls are TRBV19 and TRBJ1-3, with no clear D. Germline CDR1 is LNHDA and CDR2 is SQIVND (reference sequence). The CDR3 covers 15 residues. The CDR3 bases that were read are TGTGCCAGTGCTATGACATTAAACTCTGGAAACACG. This encodes CASAMTLNSGNT. In full, the CDR3 is CASAMTLNSGNTIYF.

As for this clone: With the read ending 3 residues before the CDR3 end, the germline J gene is used to fill in that end. The chain couples TRBV7-2 to TRBJ1-1; a possible D gene is TRBD1 (6 bases). The CDR3 is 15 residues long. The V end lost 2 bases, the J end lost 3 bases, and 13 bases lay between the germline ends. Per the germline V gene, CDR1 is SGHTA and CDR2 is FQGNSA. Incomplete CDR3 DNA: TGTGCCAGCAGCTTATCTGCAGGGGAGGACACTGAA. Protein product: CASSLSAGEDTE. The whole CDR3 reads CASSLSAGEDTEAFF.

Concerning this clone itself: Read sequence stops 3 residues before the CDR3 end, and the germline J gene provides the missing end. The genes are TRBV5-6 and TRBJ1-5; 10 bases are a match to TRBD1. Unmatched junction bases numbered 0, after V lost 0 bases and J lost 6 bases. Germline V gene lookup returns CDR1 SGHDT and CDR2 YYEEEE. This CDR3 is 14 amino acids long. The chain's CDR3 is CASSLGTGGQPQHF. The CDR3 DNA, read in part, is TGTGCCAGCAGCTTGGGGACAGGGGGTCAGCCC.

The CDR3 DNA, read in part, is TGCGCCAGCAAAGCCCCTAGCACAGATACG. It translates to CASKAPSTDT. The whole CDR3 protein reads CASKAPSTDTQYF. The J gene is TRBJ2-3, the V gene TRBV5-1; D not resolved. The CDR3 goes on 3 residues after the read ends, and that part is filled in from the germline J gene. The CDR3 length is 13 residues. Germline loops: CDR1 SGHRS, CDR2 YFSETQ. The V end was cut by 6 bases, the J end by 0 bases, with 8 bases between.

In the case of this clone: The CDR3 end is not reached by the read, which stops 3 residues before it; the germline J gene fills it in. This chain joins TRBV6-4 and TRBJ2-2, with a tentative D call TRBD1 (6 bases). Germline CDR1 is MRHNA and CDR2 is SNTAGT. Trimming removed 2 bases from V and 8 bases from J, with 12 bases in between. The CDR3 loop spans 14 amino acids. The sequenced part of the CDR3 DNA is TGTGCCAGCAGTGACATCTACAGGGTAGGGGAG. Translation gives CASSDIYRVGE. The complete CDR3 sequence is CASSDIYRVGELFF.

Concerning this clone itself: The read ends 3 residues before the CDR3 terminus; that terminus is restored from the germline J gene. The gene calls are TRBV5-1 and TRBJ1-6; 8 positions match TRBD1. Per germline, CDR1 SGHRS and CDR2 YFSETQ. This CDR3 has 15 residues. The junction had 7 bases not matched to a gene; V was cut back by 4 bases and J by 7 bases. The CDR3 here is CASSTPDRANSPLHF. The sequenced part of the CDR3 DNA is TGCGCCAGCAGCACCCCGGACAGGGCCAATTCACCC.

Of note for this clone: The read is 3 residues too short to cover the CDR3 end, so that end is filled in from the germline J gene. This rearrangement joins TRBV2 to TRBJ2-3; 10 nucleotides line up with TRBD1. V shed 4 bases, J shed 3 bases, and the junction held 1 base outside the gene matches. This CDR3 has 14 residues. Germline CDR1 SNHLY, CDR2 FYNNEI. The part of the CDR3 DNA that was read is TGTGCCAGCAGTGGGACAGGGGGGACAGATACG. Protein: CASSGTGGTDT. The entire CDR3 is CASSGTGGTDTQYF.

Worth noting for this clone: Coverage ceases 3 residues before the CDR3 finishes, and the germline J gene fills in the end. V and J are TRBV7-9 and TRBJ2-7; possibly TRBD1 or TRBD2 for D (6 bases each). Germline V gene data show CDR1 as SEHNR and CDR2 as FQNEAQ (reference sequence). This CDR3 comprises 15 residues. V shed 5 bases and J shed 4 bases, with 18 bases lying between them. The CDR3 is CASSPAGHRFYEQYF. The CDR3 bases that were read are TGTGCCAGCAGCCCTGCGGGACACCGTTTTTACGAG.

In regard to this clone: The read ends 3 residues before the CDR3 terminus; that terminus is restored from the germline J gene. The J gene is TRBJ2-1, the V gene TRBV29-1, with 11 bases identical to TRBD2. Trimming cost V 3 bases and J 7 bases; bases outside gene matches: 8. The CDR3 covers 15 residues. The germline V gene has CDR1 SQVTM and CDR2 ANQGSEA. The CDR3 is CSVDDSGGAVNEQFF. The part of the CDR3 DNA that was read is TGCAGCGTTGATGATAGCGGGGGGGCCGTGAATGAG.

A note on this clone: The read falls 3 residues short of the CDR3 end, and the missing part is taken from the germline J gene. This rearrangement joins TRBV20-1 to TRBJ2-7, with 10 positions matching TRBD2. The CDR3 length is 14 residues. Losses at the gene ends were 1 base for V and 5 bases for J; bases not matched to a gene: 5. In germline, CDR1 is DFQATT, CDR2 SNEGSKA (reference sequence). The part of the CDR3 DNA that was read is TGCAGTGCTAGAGCCCTAGCGGGAGAGGACGAG. Protein: CSARALAGEDE. In full, the CDR3 reads CSARALAGEDEQYF.